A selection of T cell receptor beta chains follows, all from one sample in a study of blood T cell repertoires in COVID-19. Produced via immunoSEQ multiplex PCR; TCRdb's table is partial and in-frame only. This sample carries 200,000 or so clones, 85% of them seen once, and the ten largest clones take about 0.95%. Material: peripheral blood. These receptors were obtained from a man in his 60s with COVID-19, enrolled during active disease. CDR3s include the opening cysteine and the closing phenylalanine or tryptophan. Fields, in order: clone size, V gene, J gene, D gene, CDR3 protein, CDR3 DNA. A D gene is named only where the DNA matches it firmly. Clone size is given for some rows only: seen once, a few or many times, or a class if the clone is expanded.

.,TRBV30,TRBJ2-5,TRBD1,CAWSPDRGLWETQYF,TGTGCCTGGAGCCCGGACAGGGGGCTTTGGGAGACCCAGTACTTC
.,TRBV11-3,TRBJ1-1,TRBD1,CASSLDGTVNTEAFF,TGTGCCAGCAGCTTAGATGGGACAGTGAACACTGAAGCTTTCTTT
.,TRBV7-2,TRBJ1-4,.,CASSLVVVATNEKLFF,TGTGCCAGCAGCTTAGTAGTGGTCGCAACTAATGAAAAACTGTTTTTT
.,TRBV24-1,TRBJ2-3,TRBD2,CATSDSLAGGPNTQYF,TGTGCCACCAGTGATTCACTAGCGGGAGGTCCTAATACGCAGTATTTT
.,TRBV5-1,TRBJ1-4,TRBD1,CASSWTGGDEKLFF,TGCGCCAGCAGCTGGACAGGGGGCGATGAAAAACTGTTTTTT
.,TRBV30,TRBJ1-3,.,CAWALGGAAGNTIYF,TGTGCCTGGGCGCTGGGGGGGGCGGCTGGAAACACCATATATTTT
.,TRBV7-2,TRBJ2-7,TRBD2,CASSLSSGRYEQYF,TGTGCCAGCAGCTTGAGTAGCGGGAGATACGAGCAGTACTTC
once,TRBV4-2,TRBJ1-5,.,CASSQERGDNQPQHF,TGTGCCAGCAGCCAAGAACGAGGGGACAACCAGCCCCAGCATTTT
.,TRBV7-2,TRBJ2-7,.,CASSLGKMSSYEQYF,TGTGCCAGCAGCTTAGGAAAGATGAGCTCCTACGAGCAGTACTTC
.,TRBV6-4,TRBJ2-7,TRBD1,CASNRDRPFDEQYF,TGTGCCAGCAATCGGGACAGGCCATTCGACGAGCAGTACTTC
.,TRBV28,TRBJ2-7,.,CASRTQGYEQYF,TGTGCCAGCAGGACTCAGGGGTACGAGCAGTACTTC
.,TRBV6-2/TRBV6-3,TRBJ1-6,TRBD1,CASSYSGQGNSPLHF,TGTGCCAGCAGTTACTCCGGACAGGGTAATTCACCCCTCCACTTT
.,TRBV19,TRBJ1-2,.,CASSMGTGVGGYTF,TGTGCCAGTAGTATGGGGACGGGGGTAGGCGGCTACACCTTC
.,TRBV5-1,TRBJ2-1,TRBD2,CASSLELAGVNEQFF,TGCGCCAGCAGCTTGGAACTAGCGGGAGTTAATGAGCAGTTCTTC
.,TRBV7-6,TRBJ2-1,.,CASSAGGVVDNEQFF,TGTGCCAGCAGCGCGGGCGGGGTGGTAGACAATGAGCAGTTCTTC
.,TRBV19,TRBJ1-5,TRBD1,CASSKPQGAVGNQPQHF,TGTGCCAGTAGTAAACCTCAGGGGGCAGTGGGAAATCAGCCCCAGCATTTT
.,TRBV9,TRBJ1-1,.,CASSPQQGLNTEAFF,TGTGCCAGCAGCCCCCAGCAGGGGTTGAACACTGAAGCTTTCTTT
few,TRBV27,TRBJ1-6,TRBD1,CASRAGTGSWNSPLHF,TGTGCCAGCAGGGCCGGGACAGGGAGTTGGAATTCACCCCTCCACTTT
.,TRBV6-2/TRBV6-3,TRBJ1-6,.,CASSPGPQGSPLHF,TGTGCCAGCAGCCCGGGCCCGCAGGGCTCACCCCTCCACTTT
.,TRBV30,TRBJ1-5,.,CAWRLGGAGNQPQHF,TGTGCCTGGAGATTGGGGGGGGCCGGGAATCAGCCCCAGCATTTT
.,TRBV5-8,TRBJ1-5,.,CASSLGSLGRGYPFTQPQHF,TGTGCCAGCAGCCTGGGGAGTCTCGGCAGGGGATACCCCTTCACACAGCCCCAGCATTTT
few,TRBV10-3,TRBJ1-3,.,CAISSSGNTIYF,TGTGCCATCAGCTCCTCTGGAAACACCATATATTTT
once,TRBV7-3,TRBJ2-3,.,CASSLKAGITDTQYF,TGTGCCAGCAGCTTAAAGGCAGGGATCACAGATACGCAGTATTTT
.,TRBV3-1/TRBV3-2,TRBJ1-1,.,CASSQALTGLGTEAFF,TGTGCCAGCAGCCAAGCCCTCACAGGGCTTGGCACTGAAGCTTTCTTT
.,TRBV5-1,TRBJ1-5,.,CASSLTGNQPQHF,TGCGCCAGCAGCTTAACAGGGAATCAGCCCCAGCATTTT
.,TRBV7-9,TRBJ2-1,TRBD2,CASSPTSGRMGAGNEQFF,TGTGCCAGCAGCCCAACTAGCGGGAGGATGGGTGCGGGCAATGAGCAGTTCTTC
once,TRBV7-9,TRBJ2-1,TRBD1,CASSQRTGGSYNEQFF,TGTGCCAGCAGCCAACGGACAGGGGGATCCTACAATGAGCAGTTCTTC
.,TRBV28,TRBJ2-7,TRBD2,CASRAGGAARTYEQYF,TGTGCCAGCAGGGCGGGGGGGGCAGCGAGAACCTACGAGCAGTACTTC
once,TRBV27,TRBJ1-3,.,CASSITFARGQGNTIYF,TGTGCCAGCAGCATTACCTTCGCTAGAGGACAGGGAAACACCATATATTTT
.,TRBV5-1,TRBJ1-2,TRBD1,CASSGRWTGGRSYGYTF,TGCGCCAGCAGCGGGCGTTGGACAGGGGGCAGAAGCTATGGCTACACCTTC
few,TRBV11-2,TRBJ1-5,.,CASSFEGHSAQHF,TGTGCCAGCAGCTTCGAGGGACACTCTGCCCAGCATTTT
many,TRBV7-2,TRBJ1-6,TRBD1,CASSQGGQGYVNSPLHF,TGTGCCAGCAGCCAGGGGGGACAGGGGTATGTTAATTCACCCCTCCACTTT
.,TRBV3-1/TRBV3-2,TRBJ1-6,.,CASSSQEGLFLPLHF,TGTGCCAGCAGCTCACAGGAGGGGCTCTTCCTACCCCTCCACTTT
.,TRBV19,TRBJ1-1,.,CASSDISGTEAFF,TGTGCCAGTAGCGACATCTCAGGCACTGAAGCTTTCTTT
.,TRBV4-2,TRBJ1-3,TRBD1,CASSQDTGRDRVSGNTIYF,TGTGCCAGCAGCCAAGATACGGGCCGGGACAGGGTTTCTGGAAACACCATATATTTT
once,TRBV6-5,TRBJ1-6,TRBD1,CASSYGTAYNSPLHF,TGTGCCAGCAGTTACGGGACAGCCTATAATTCACCCCTCCACTTT
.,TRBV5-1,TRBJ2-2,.,CASEGQNTGELFF,TGCGCCAGCGAGGGTCAGAACACCGGGGAGCTGTTTTTT
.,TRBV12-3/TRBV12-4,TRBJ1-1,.,CASSLDSLRAFF,TGTGCCAGCAGTTTGGATTCGCTGCGGGCTTTCTTT
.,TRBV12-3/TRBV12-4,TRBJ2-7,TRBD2,CASSLSGGLEQYF,TGTGCCAGCAGCCTATCGGGGGGGCTCGAGCAGTACTTC
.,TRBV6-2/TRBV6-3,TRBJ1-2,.,CASSYSKAGYGYTF,TGTGCCAGCAGTTACTCGAAGGCGGGCTATGGCTACACCTTC
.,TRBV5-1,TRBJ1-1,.,CASSSRGDTEAFF,TGCGCCAGCAGCTCCAGGGGCGACACTGAAGCTTTCTTT
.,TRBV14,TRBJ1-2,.,CASSQEGQVTYGYTF,TGTGCCAGCAGCCAAGAAGGCCAGGTAACCTATGGCTACACCTTC
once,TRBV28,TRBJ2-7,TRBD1,CASSLGPGQGPYEQYF,TGTGCCAGCAGTTTAGGTCCCGGACAGGGGCCCTACGAGCAGTACTTC
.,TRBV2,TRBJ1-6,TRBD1,CASTIDRDSPLHF,TGTGCCAGCACCATCGACAGGGATTCACCCCTCCACTTT
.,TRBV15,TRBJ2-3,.,CATSRGQVDTDTQYF,TGTGCCACCAGCAGAGGACAGGTTGACACAGATACGCAGTATTTT
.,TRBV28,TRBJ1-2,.,CASTPRDYGYTF,TGTGCCAGCACCCCGCGTGACTATGGCTACACCTTC
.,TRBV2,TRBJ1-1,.,CASRRDTSMNTEAFF,TGTGCCAGCAGGAGAGACACCTCCATGAACACTGAAGCTTTCTTT
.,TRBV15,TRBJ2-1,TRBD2,CATIDREGLGEQFF,TGTGCCACCATTGACCGGGAGGGCTTAGGGGAGCAGTTCTTC
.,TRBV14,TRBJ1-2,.,CASSYTRENYGYTF,TGTGCCAGCAGTTACACCCGGGAGAACTATGGCTACACCTTC
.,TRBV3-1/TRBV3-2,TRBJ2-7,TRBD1,CASSPEQGVLYEQYF,TGTGCCAGCAGCCCGGAACAGGGGGTACTCTACGAGCAGTACTTC